Detailed here is one T cell receptor beta chain. As handled by the study authors: It was from reference gene primer amplification that nucleated cell counts were estimated. Only in-frame clones appear in the TCRdb table, and some are missing; sequencing was by immunoSEQ multiplex PCR. V and J calls and clone size are given by that table; D and trimming were obtained from the DNA. The sample contains 60,000 to 80,000 clones, 85% of which appear only once. The data are from a study of blood T cell repertoires in COVID-19. Study summary: COVID-19 samples from acute and convalescent phases originated in the United States, Italy and Spain. In each case, the material was cDNA or gDNA derived from T cells, B-cell-depleted T cells, or PBMCs.

CDR1 is MNHEY, CDR2 SMNVEV, per germline (reference sequence). V lost 0 bases and J lost 3, with 5 bases in between. This CDR3 spans 13 amino acids. The V gene is TRBV27, the J gene TRBJ1-2; weak D call: TRBD1 (5 bases). The sequencing sample was made of peripheral blood. The TCR was taken from a man in his forties or fifties with acute or convalescent COVID-19. The CDR3 DNA reads as TGTGCCAGCAGTTTATCACAGGACTATGGCTACACCTTC. Amino acid sequence: CASSLSQDYGYTF.